Sequencing of this T cell receptor beta chain was carried out in a study of T cell responses to AZD1222 COVID-19 vaccine. In the case of this clone: As yet, its antigen is unknown.

Measured with immunoSEQ multiplex PCR; TCRdb has only the in-frame clones, and not every one. The table includes over 95,000 clones, around nine tenths detected once. Study-wide results and limits: After the peak T cell response, and only then, were repertoires sampled. Among spike-specific TCRs, nearly half reportedly target unmutated variant regions. The donor cohort was predominantly white British with a female majority, and clonal diversity may have been underestimated. Elevations in Spike-specific TCR breadth and depth followed administration of two AZD1222 doses.

V lost 0 bases to trimming and J lost 6 bases; unmatched junction nucleotides: 12. Germline assignment: CDR1 MDHEN and CDR2 SYDVKM. The CDR3 length is 17 residues. The sample consisted of peripheral blood, taken on day 0 of AZD1222 vaccination. This clonotype was obtained from an adult in good health. The chain employs TRBV28 and TRBJ2-7, with TRBD2 identical over 9 bases. In DNA form, the CDR3 reads TGTGCCAGCAGTTTATGGCAACAGAGCGGGAGGTTCGGCGAGCAGTACTTC. Encoded protein: CASSLWQQSGRFGEQYF. The full variable domain, completed using reference TRBV28 and TRBJ2-7, is DVKVTQSSRYLVKRTGEKVFLECVQDMDHENMFWYRQDPGLGLRLIYFSYDVKMKEKGDIPEGYSVSREKKERFSLILESASTNQTSMYLCASSLWQQSGRFGEQYFGPGTRLTVT.